The sequence of this T cell receptor (beta chain) was determined in a study of molecular identifiers for immune sequencing clone quantification. Libraries of naive CD8 T cells were made from about 21,000 to 970,000 sorted cells. They used 10%, 30% or 50% RNA. As CD8+CD4-CCR7+CD45RA+ cells, naive CD8 T cells were sorted. This CDR3 has 14 residues. Trimming stripped 3 bases from V and 2 bases from J, with 9 bases between. Listed TCR primers, together with previously described methods, were used for the bulk TCR libraries. TCRdb recomputed calls from the PCR reads with MiXCR, one row per CDR3 protein. The sample has 350,000 or so distinct CDR3 sequences; roughly 23% are singletons. The sample holds a few counts of this clonotype.

The material sequenced was naive CD8+ T cells from blood, with Jurkat cell RNA spiked in. Described subset: FACS-sorted CD8+CD4-CCR7+CD45RA+ naive T cells. This receptor was taken from a human donor in good health. Some libraries in this study had Jurkat cell RNA spiked in. The rearrangement uses TRBV12-3 or TRBV12-4 and TRBJ2-3, with unresolved D. The CDR3 DNA reads TGTGCCAGCAGTTTCCTTAGTGCCACAGATACGCAGTATTTT. Translation: CASSFLSATDTQYF.